The clone carrying this T cell receptor (beta chain) was observed at least ten times. TCRdb recomputed calls from the 5' RACE reads with MiXCR, one row per CDR3 protein. The profile shows tens of thousands of distinct CDR3 sequences, approximately 4.2% of them singletons. This sample is part of a study of T cells after yellow fever vaccination. The germline V gene encodes CDR1 SGHAT and CDR2 FQNNGV. The ends were cut back, 4 bases at V and 0 bases at J, with 21 bases in the middle. This CDR3 spans 19 amino acids. The rearrangement links TRBV11-2 to TRBJ2-2; D assignment may be TRBD1 or TRBD2 (5 bases each). The TCR was taken from a man younger than 30 who received the YFV17D yellow fever vaccine. The specimen comprised PBMCs, either bulk or a sorted T-cell subset (CD4+, CD8+, memory, or dextramer-sorted; not recorded which), sampled on the day of the yellow fever booster vaccination. CDR3 sequence (DNA): TGTGCCAGCAGCTCGCGCGGGTGGGACCTAGAAGCGAACACCGGGGAGCTGTTTTTT. Encoded protein: CASSSRGWDLEANTGELFF.